This T cell receptor (beta chain) was documented in a study of blood T cell repertoires in COVID-19. At the level of the study: PBMCs, B-cell-depleted T cells, or T cells provided the cDNA or gDNA that made up the material.

The CDR3 length is 14 residues. V gave up 2 bases and J gave up 12 bases; unmatched junction bases: 9. Per germline, CDR1 SGHTA and CDR2 FQGTGA. This clone was detected only once. The assay was immunoSEQ multiplex PCR, and TCRdb's table has in-frame clones only and misses some. Among 120,000 or so clones, around 80% were seen once, and the ten largest hold approximately 18%. The source of this sequence is a man between 25 and 39 years old with COVID-19, enrolled during active disease. Sequencing used peripheral blood. The rearrangement links TRBV7-3 to TRBJ2-3; 9 nucleotides agree with TRBD2. The CDR3 spells CASSLETSGGPQYF. The DNA of the CDR3 is TGTGCCAGCAGCTTAGAGACTAGCGGAGGCCCCCAGTATTTT.